Listed here are 32 T cell receptor beta chains from one sample, sequenced in a study of blood T cell repertoires in COVID-19. Libraries were prepared by immunoSEQ multiplex PCR; TCRdb keeps only in-frame clonotypes and omits some of them. The sample lists approximately 120,000 clones, approximately 90% occurring once. The specimen was peripheral blood. These receptors all stem from a man in his fifties or sixties with acute or convalescent COVID-19.

The rearrangement uses TRBV18 and TRBJ1-3; no clear D. The length of the CDR3 is 16 residues. CDR1 KGHSH and CDR2 LQKENI come from the germline V gene. The V end lost 1 base, the J end lost 2 bases, and 12 bases lay between the germline ends. For the CDR3, the DNA is TGTGCCAGCTCACCACTTACGAGGCCCCCTGGAAACACCATATATTTT. The encoded protein is CASSPLTRPPGNTIYF.

The chain combines TRBV6-5 with TRBJ2-7; D is perhaps TRBD1 (5 bases). Per the germline V gene, CDR1 is MNHEY and CDR2 is SVGAGI. CDR3 size: 15 residues. Trimming removed 6 bases at V and 5 bases at J, with 20 bases between. CDR3 in amino acids: CASSQYRTQGHEQYF. DNA for the CDR3: TGTGCCAGCAGCCAATACCGGACCCAGGGCCACGAGCAGTACTTC.

The chain uses TRBV5-4 and TRBJ1-1, with 11 bases lining up with TRBD1. The germline V gene has CDR1 SGHNT and CDR2 YYREEE (reference sequence). The CDR3 loop spans 14 amino acids. V trimming: 3 bases; J trimming: 6 bases; junction bases outside the gene matches: 4. This CDR3 reads CASSWMDRGPEAFF. Written as DNA, the CDR3 is TGTGCCAGCAGCTGGATGGACAGGGGGCCTGAAGCTTTCTTT.

V is TRBV6-2 or TRBV6-3 and J is TRBJ2-3; TRBD2 matches 12 bases. From germline, CDR1 is MNHEY and CDR2 SVGEGT. The CDR3 has 18 residues. V shed 2 bases and J 2 bases; nucleotides not matched to a gene: 8. CDR3 sequence (DNA): TGTGCCAGCAGTTACCTGCTAGCGGGAGGGGTAGACACAGATACGCAGTATTTT. Its protein is CASSYLLAGGVDTDTQYF.

J is TRBJ1-1 and V is TRBV19, with 7 positions matching TRBD1. The CDR3 runs 14 residues. V lost 5 bases, J lost 1 base, and 4 bases stayed unmatched. Looked up from germline, CDR1 is LNHDA and CDR2 is SQIVND (reference sequence). The CDR3 nucleotides read TGTGCCAGTAGTCCCGACAGGGCGAACACTGAAGCTTTCTTT. Residues: CASSPDRANTEAFF.

V usage is TRBV27 and J usage is TRBJ2-7; no firm D call. The CDR3 consists of 13 residues. The V end lost 2 bases, the J end lost 2 bases, and 7 bases lay between the germline ends. CDR1 is MNHEY and CDR2 is SMNVEV in the germline V gene (reference sequence). In nucleotides, the CDR3 is TGTGCCAGCAGTTTAACGGTGACCTACGAGCAGTACTTC. This gives the protein CASSLTVTYEQYF.

J is TRBJ1-1 and V is TRBV27; 8 bases agree with TRBD1. CDR1 is MNHEY and CDR2 is SMNVEV in the germline V gene (reference sequence). V dropped 5 bases and J dropped 4; count of bases not matched to a gene: 12. This CDR3 has 16 residues. In DNA, the CDR3 is TGTGCCAGCAGTGCCTCACAGGGGGAGGTCGGCACTGAAGCTTTCTTT. Its protein product is CASSASQGEVGTEAFF.

This chain uses TRBV7-9 with TRBJ1-2; 7 nucleotides line up with TRBD1. Germline V gene sequence: CDR1 SEHNR, CDR2 FQNEAQ (reference sequence). The CDR3 totals 14 residues. Trimming took 5 bases from V and 5 from J; bases not matched to a gene: 8. The CDR3 coding sequence is TGTGCCAGCAGCCATACAGGGGTTATTTATGGCTACACCTTC. Translation gives CASSHTGVIYGYTF.

This clone appeared a few times. CDR3 nucleotide sequence: TGTGCCTGGGGGACAGGGCTCGAGCAGTACTTC. Translated: CAWGTGLEQYF. The chain employs TRBV30 and TRBJ2-7; 9 bases agree with TRBD1. V gave up 5 bases and J gave up 6 bases; unmatched junction bases: 2. The germline CDR1 and CDR2 sequences are GTSNPN and SVGIG (reference sequence). The CDR3 covers 11 residues.

The count of this clone is one. The V and J genes are TRBV25-1 and TRBJ2-1; possibly TRBD2 for D (6 bases). CDR3 length: 16 residues. Germline CDR1 reads MGHDK; CDR2 reads SYGVNS. The V and J ends lost 1 base and 5 bases respectively, with 15 bases between them. This CDR3 is CASSEWAGTGHNEQFF. The CDR3 nucleotides read TGTGCCAGCAGTGAATGGGCGGGGACCGGGCACAATGAGCAGTTCTTC. Complete variable domain (other parts from reference TRBV25-1 and TRBJ2-1): EADIYQTPRYLVIGTGKKITLECSQTMGHDKMYWYQQDPGMELHLIHYSYGVNSTEKGDLSSESTVSRIRTEHFPLTLESARPSHTSQYLCASSEWAGTGHNEQFFGPGTRLTVL.

The V gene is TRBV29-1, the J gene TRBJ2-7; TRBD1 matches at 10 bases. V lost 6 bases, J lost 2 bases, and 4 bases stayed unmatched. This CDR3 has 13 residues. Germline V lookup: CDR1 SQVTM, CDR2 ANQGSEA. The CDR3 DNA reads TGCAGCGTAAGGGACAGGGGTCCCTACGAGCAGTACTTC. This sequence encodes CSVRDRGPYEQYF.

CDR3 loop: CASSYSLGSTDTQYF. In DNA, the CDR3 is TGTGCCAGCAGTTACTCGCTAGGAAGCACAGATACGCAGTATTTT. The chain couples TRBV6-5 to TRBJ2-3; D gene uncertain. The V gene's germline CDR1 is MNHEY and CDR2 SVGAGI. V was trimmed by 0 bases and J by 0 bases, leaving 7 bases between them. The CDR3 has 15 residues.

This chain uses TRBV7-9 with TRBJ2-7, with 7 bases fitting TRBD1. Germline V gives CDR1 SEHNR, CDR2 FQNEAQ (reference sequence). The CDR3 runs to 16 residues. Trimming removed 5 bases from V and 6 bases from J; junction bases left unmatched: 16. This CDR3 reads CASSPGLLVSGGEQYF. CDR3 coding DNA: TGTGCCAGCAGCCCCGGACTTCTAGTTTCAGGGGGCGAGCAGTACTTC. Full variable domain (outside the CDR3, taken from reference TRBV7-9 and TRBJ2-7): DTGVSQNPRHKITKRGQNVTFRCDPISEHNRLYWYRQTLGQGPEFLTYFQNEAQLEKSRLLSDRFSAERPKGSFSTLEIQRTEQGDSAMYLCASSPGLLVSGGEQYFGPGTRLTVT.

As for this clone: Other DNA sequences of this sample code for an identical CDR3. The chain has TRBV6-4 and TRBJ2-1; TRBD2 matches 7 bases. Looked up from germline, CDR1 is MRHNA and CDR2 is SNTAGT. Losses at the gene ends were 2 bases for V and 7 bases for J; bases not matched to a gene: 5. The CDR3 totals 14 residues. CDR3 in DNA: TGTGCCAGCAGTGACGGGCGGGAGACGAATGAGCAGTTCTTC. Protein: CASSDGRETNEQFF.

The gene calls are TRBV6-5 and TRBJ2-5, with TRBD2 matching 7 bases. Germline CDR1 and CDR2: MNHEY and SVGAGI. V was pared by 6 bases and J by 3 bases, with 7 bases of the junction left unmatched. This CDR3 has 14 residues. The CDR3 DNA reads TGTGCCAGCAGCCCCAGCGGGGAGGAAGAGACCCAGTACTTC. Its translation: CASSPSGEEETQYF.

The chain is built from TRBV11-3 and TRBJ2-1, with 13 bases that match TRBD2. Germline loops: CDR1 SGHNT, CDR2 YENEEA. The CDR3 covers 14 residues. The trim removed 5 bases at V and 12 bases at J, leaving 7 bases unmatched. The CDR3 DNA reads as TGTGCCAGCAGCACTCGGACTAGCGGGAGTGTGCAGTTCTTC. Residues: CASSTRTSGSVQFF. Full variable domain (remainder filled in from reference TRBV11-3 and TRBJ2-1): EAGVVQSPRYKIIEKKQPVAFWCNPISGHNTLYWYLQNLGQGPELLIRYENEEAVDDSQLPKDRFSAERLKGVDSTLKIQPAELGDSAVYLCASSTRTSGSVQFFGPGTRLTVL.

The chain combines TRBV11-3 with TRBJ2-1; D ambiguous. CDR3 length: 14 residues. The germline CDR1 and CDR2 sequences are SGHNT and YENEEA. Trimming took 1 base from V and 6 from J, leaving 10 bases between them. Here the CDR3 DNA reads TGTGCCAGCAGCTTAGGGTATAGCAGCAATGAGCAGTTCTTC. Translation gives CASSLGYSSNEQFF.

The sample holds one count of this clone. This chain joins TRBV4-1 and TRBJ1-2, with TRBD1 matching 8 bases. Germline CDR1 MGHRA, CDR2 YSYEKL. The CDR3 is 16 residues long. V trimming: 3 bases; J trimming: 4 bases; junction bases outside the gene matches: 10. CDR3 nucleotides: TGCGCCAGCAGCCAGCTTACCGGACAGGGAAGCTATGGCTACACCTTC. Translating gives CASSQLTGQGSYGYTF.

The CDR3 DNA follows: TGCGCCAGCAGCCCAAAGCTTCTAGCGGGAGGGGGCACAGATACGCAGTATTTT. Protein: CASSPKLLAGGGTDTQYF. The gene calls are TRBV4-1 and TRBJ2-3, with 12 bases identical to TRBD2. Trimming cost V 4 bases and J 1 base; bases outside gene matches: 9. Germline V gives CDR1 MGHRA, CDR2 YSYEKL. The CDR3 sequence is 18 residues long.

This sequence joins TRBV6-2 or TRBV6-3 and TRBJ1-2; D not certain. This CDR3 contains 12 residues. CDR1 is MNHEY, CDR2 SVGEGT, per germline. V lost 5 bases and J lost 2, with 6 bases in between. CDR3 amino acids: CASSTENYGYTF. The CDR3 DNA reads as TGTGCCAGCAGTACAGAGAACTATGGCTACACCTTC.

This clone occurred once. The chain is built from TRBV9 and TRBJ2-7; 8 nucleotides match TRBD1. The CDR3 contains 16 residues. The germline V gene encodes CDR1 SGDLS and CDR2 YYNGEE. V lost 4 bases, J lost 5 bases, and 14 bases stayed unmatched. The CDR3 protein is CASSPGVSRGPHEQYF. The CDR3 DNA is TGTGCCAGCAGCCCAGGGGTTTCCAGGGGGCCCCACGAGCAGTACTTC.

The rearrangement joins TRBV28 to TRBJ2-5; the match to TRBD2 covers 8 bases. The germline CDR1 and CDR2 sequences are MDHEN and SYDVKM. With 2 bases clipped from V and 5 bases from J, the junction kept 10 bases outside the gene matches. The length of the CDR3 is 16 residues. The CDR3 DNA is TGTGCCAGCAGTTTACGGAGCGGGAGTTTAACGGAGACCCAGTACTTC. This codes for CASSLRSGSLTETQYF.

The rearrangement uses TRBV5-5 and TRBJ1-3, with 9 bases identical to TRBD1. V lost 2 bases, J lost 4 bases, and 4 bases stayed unmatched. The CDR3 spans 15 residues. The germline V gene has CDR1 SGHKS and CDR2 YYEKEE (reference sequence). CDR3: CASSLGQGIGNTIYF. DNA of the CDR3: TGTGCCAGCAGCTTAGGACAGGGGATCGGAAACACCATATATTTT.

The chain has TRBV28 and TRBJ2-7; the match to TRBD2 covers 10 bases. Trimming at V came to 4 bases and at J to 1 base, leaving 7 bases not matched to a gene. Per germline, CDR1 MDHEN and CDR2 SYDVKM. The CDR3 is 16 residues long. This CDR3 reads CASSWVGTSESYEQYF. CDR3 nucleotides: TGTGCCAGCAGTTGGGTCGGGACTAGCGAATCCTACGAGCAGTACTTC. The full variable domain, in which reference TRBV28 and TRBJ2-7 provide the parts outside the CDR3, is DVKVTQSSRYLVKRTGEKVFLECVQDMDHENMFWYRQDPGLGLRLIYFSYDVKMKEKGDIPEGYSVSREKKERFSLILESASTNQTSMYLCASSWVGTSESYEQYFGPGTRLTVT.

The chain joins TRBV6-6 to TRBJ1-5, with D unclear. There are 13 residues in the CDR3. Trimming left V 0 bases short and J 5 bases short, with 5 bases between. The germline gives CDR1 MNHNY, CDR2 SVGAGI (reference sequence). CDR3 nucleotide sequence: TGTGCCAGCAGTTACTCGTACTATCAGCCCCAGCATTTT. Protein sequence: CASSYSYYQPQHF.

The chain has TRBV12-5 and TRBJ2-1; TRBD2 might be the D (6 bases). This CDR3 is built from 19 residues. Germline CDR1 is LGHNT and CDR2 is FRNRAP. V lost 0 bases and J lost 7, with 25 bases in between. CDR3 loop: CASGLVWWGVGTQANEQFF. The CDR3 DNA reads as TGTGCTAGTGGTTTGGTGTGGTGGGGGGTCGGAACCCAAGCGAATGAGCAGTTCTTC.

The J gene is TRBJ1-1, the V gene TRBV27, with 8 positions matching TRBD1. With 6 bases clipped from V and 1 base from J, the junction kept 4 bases outside the gene matches. The CDR3 covers 14 residues. Germline CDR1 is MNHEY and CDR2 is SMNVEV (reference sequence). CDR3 bases: TGTGCCAGCAGGCCGGGGACAGGGAACACTGAAGCTTTCTTT. Translated: CASRPGTGNTEAFF.

The CDR3 protein is CASSPTTGAPGELFF. CDR3 nucleotide sequence: TGTGCCAGCAGCCCCACGACAGGGGCGCCCGGGGAGCTGTTTTTT. The rearrangement links TRBV11-2 to TRBJ2-2; TRBD1 matches 8 bases. The V and J ends lost 5 bases and 6 bases, in that order; junction bases with no gene match: 8. The V gene's germline CDR1 is SGHAT and CDR2 FQNNGV. This CDR3 comprises 15 residues.

This chain connects TRBV6-5 to TRBJ1-2; 8 nucleotides align to TRBD1. This CDR3 region has 13 residues. Germline CDR1 MNHEY, CDR2 SVGAGI. Trimming took 6 bases from V and 5 from J; bases not matched to a gene: 5. CDR3 bases: TGTGCCAGCAGCCTGGGACAGGAGTATGGCTACACCTTC. Protein product: CASSLGQEYGYTF.

This clone was observed a handful of times. This sequence joins TRBV7-9 and TRBJ2-1, with D possibly being TRBD2 (5 bases). The V and J ends lost 3 bases and 12 bases respectively, with 12 bases between them. Germline values: CDR1 SEHNR, CDR2 FQNEAQ (reference sequence). The CDR3 has 12 residues. The CDR3 protein is CASSLLGVGQFF. As DNA, the CDR3 is TGTGCCAGCAGCTTGTTGGGAGTCGGGCAGTTCTTC.

This chain connects TRBV18 to TRBJ1-5, with a tentative D call TRBD1 (5 bases). V lost 4 bases and J lost 3, with 19 bases in between. Germline loops: CDR1 KGHSH, CDR2 LQKENI. The CDR3 runs to 17 residues. For the CDR3, the DNA is TGTGCCAGCTCACTAGTTGGTGGCAGGGCTTACAATCAGCCCCAGCATTTT. Its protein product is CASSLVGGRAYNQPQHF.

The genes are TRBV13 and TRBJ2-1, with D maybe TRBD1 (6 bases). V lost 5 bases and J 3 bases, leaving 17 bases between the germline ends. The CDR3 covers 16 residues. Germline V gene lookup returns CDR1 PRHDT and CDR2 FYEKMQ (reference sequence). CDR3 bases: TGTGCCAGCAGCACCCGGACAGCCCCAGGCTACAATGAGCAGTTCTTC. Translating gives CASSTRTAPGYNEQFF.